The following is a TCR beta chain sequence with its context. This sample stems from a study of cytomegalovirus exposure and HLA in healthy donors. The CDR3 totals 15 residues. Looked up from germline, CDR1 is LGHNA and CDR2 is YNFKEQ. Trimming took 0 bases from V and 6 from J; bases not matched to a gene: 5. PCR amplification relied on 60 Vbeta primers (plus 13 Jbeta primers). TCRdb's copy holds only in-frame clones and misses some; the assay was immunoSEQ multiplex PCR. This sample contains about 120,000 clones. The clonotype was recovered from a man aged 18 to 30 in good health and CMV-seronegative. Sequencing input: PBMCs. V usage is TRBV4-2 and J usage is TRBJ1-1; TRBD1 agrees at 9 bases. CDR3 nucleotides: TGTGCCAGCAGCCAAGAGGGACAGGGTCGCCCTGAAGCTTTCTTT. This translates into CASSQEGQGRPEAFF.